This record looks at one T cell receptor (beta chain) sequence and its context. The target antigen is unknown. This entry comes from a study of graft-versus-host responses after intestinal transplantation. Across the whole study: Every transplant recipient was induced with anti-thymocyte globulin, then maintained on tacrolimus and steroids for 2 to 3 years. Study-level findings and limits: Allografts from individuals with graft-donor T cell macrochimerism displayed high graft-versus-host to host-versus-graft clonal ratios. GvH clones were identified in recipient marrow, with some first appearing in ileum or blood.

This CDR3 has 18 residues. The V gene's germline CDR1 is SGHVS and CDR2 FNYEAQ. V shed 2 bases, J shed 0 bases, and the junction held 10 bases outside the gene matches. The repertoire was sequenced with immunoSEQ multiplex PCR; TCRdb's copy has only in-frame clones and lacks some. The sample holds fewer than 75,000 clones, over 85% seen once. The chain is built from TRBV7-6 and TRBJ2-3; TRBD1 aligns across 8 bases. The specimen was PBMCs, collected 26 days after transplant. This TCR was recovered from a human patient who received an intestinal transplant, so some T cells may come from the graft donor. CDR3 bases: TGTGCCAGCAGCTTATCCTACCGGGACAGGACTAGCACAGATACGCAGTATTTT. Amino acid sequence: CASSLSYRDRTSTDTQYF.